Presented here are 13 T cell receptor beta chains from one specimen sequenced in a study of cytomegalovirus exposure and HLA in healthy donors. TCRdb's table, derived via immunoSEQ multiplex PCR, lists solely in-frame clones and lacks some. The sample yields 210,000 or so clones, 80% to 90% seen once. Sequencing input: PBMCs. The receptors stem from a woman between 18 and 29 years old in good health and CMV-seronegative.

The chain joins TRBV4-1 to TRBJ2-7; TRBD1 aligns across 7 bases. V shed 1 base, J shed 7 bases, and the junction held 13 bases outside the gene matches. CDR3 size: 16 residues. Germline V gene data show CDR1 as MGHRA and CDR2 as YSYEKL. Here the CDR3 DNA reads TGCGCCAGCAGCCAAGTGTTCAGGGGGAGTACGAGAGAGCAGTACTTC. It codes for CASSQVFRGSTREQYF.

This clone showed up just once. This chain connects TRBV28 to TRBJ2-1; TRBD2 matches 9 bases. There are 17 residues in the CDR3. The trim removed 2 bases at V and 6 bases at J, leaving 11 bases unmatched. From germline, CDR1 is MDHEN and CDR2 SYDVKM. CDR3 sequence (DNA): TGTGCCAGCAGTTTAGCTGCTGGTAGCGGGAGATCCAATGAGCAGTTCTTC. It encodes CASSLAAGSGRSNEQFF.

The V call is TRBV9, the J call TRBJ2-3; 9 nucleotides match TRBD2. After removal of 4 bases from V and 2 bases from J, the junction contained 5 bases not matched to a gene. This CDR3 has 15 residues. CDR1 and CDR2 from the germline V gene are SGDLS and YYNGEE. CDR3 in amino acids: CASSTPSGNTDTQYF. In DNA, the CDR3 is TGTGCCAGCAGCACGCCTAGCGGGAACACAGATACGCAGTATTTT.

In DNA, the CDR3 is TGTGCCAGCAGTTTATCAATGGGAGGTGACATTAACTATGGCTACACCTTC. This encodes CASSLSMGGDINYGYTF. The chain couples TRBV27 to TRBJ1-2; D remains unclear. The ends were cut back, 0 bases at V and 1 base at J, with 15 bases in the middle. CDR3 length: 17 amino acids. CDR1 is MNHEY and CDR2 is SMNVEV in the germline V gene (reference sequence).

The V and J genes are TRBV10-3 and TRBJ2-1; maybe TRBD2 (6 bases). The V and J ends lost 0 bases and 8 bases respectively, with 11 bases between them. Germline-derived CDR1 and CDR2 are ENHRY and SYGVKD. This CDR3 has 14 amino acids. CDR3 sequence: CAISESWTTDEQFF. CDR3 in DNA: TGTGCCATCAGTGAGTCATGGACTACAGATGAGCAGTTCTTC.

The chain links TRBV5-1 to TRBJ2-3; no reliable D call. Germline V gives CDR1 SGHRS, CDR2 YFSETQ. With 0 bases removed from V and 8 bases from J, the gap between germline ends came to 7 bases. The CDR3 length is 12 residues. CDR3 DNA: TGCGCCAGCAGCTTGGGAGAGCCTACGCAGTATTTT. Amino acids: CASSLGEPTQYF.

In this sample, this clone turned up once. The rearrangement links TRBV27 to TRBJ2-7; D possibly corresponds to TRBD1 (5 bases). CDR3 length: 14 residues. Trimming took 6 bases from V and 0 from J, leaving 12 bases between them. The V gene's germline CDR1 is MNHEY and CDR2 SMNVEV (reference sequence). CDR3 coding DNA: TGTGCCAGCAGCCCCAGGGATAGCTCCTACGAGCAGTACTTC. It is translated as CASSPRDSSYEQYF.

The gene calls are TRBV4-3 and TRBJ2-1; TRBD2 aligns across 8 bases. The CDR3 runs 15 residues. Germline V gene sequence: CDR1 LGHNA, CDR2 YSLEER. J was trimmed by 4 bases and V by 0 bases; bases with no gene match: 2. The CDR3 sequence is CASSQDASGYNEQFF. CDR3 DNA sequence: TGCGCCAGCAGCCAAGATGCTAGCGGGTACAATGAGCAGTTCTTC.

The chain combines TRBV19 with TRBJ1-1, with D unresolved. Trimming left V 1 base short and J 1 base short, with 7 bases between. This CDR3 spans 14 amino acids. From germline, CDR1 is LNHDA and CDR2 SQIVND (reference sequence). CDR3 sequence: CASSIGNRNTEAFF. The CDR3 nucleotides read TGTGCCAGTAGTATAGGTAACAGGAACACTGAAGCTTTCTTT. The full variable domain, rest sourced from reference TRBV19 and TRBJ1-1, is DGGITQSPKYLFRKEGQNVTLSCEQNLNHDAMYWYRQDPGQGLRLIYYSQIVNDFQKGDIAEGYSVSREKKESFPLTVTSAQKNPTAFYLCASSIGNRNTEAFFGQGTRLTVV.

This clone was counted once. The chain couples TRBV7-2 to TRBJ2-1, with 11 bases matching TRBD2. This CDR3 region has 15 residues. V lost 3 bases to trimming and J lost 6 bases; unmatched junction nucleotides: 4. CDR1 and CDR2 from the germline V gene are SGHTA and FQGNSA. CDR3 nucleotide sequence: TGTGCCAGCAGCTTGGTAGCGGGAGGGGGCAATGAGCAGTTCTTC. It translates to CASSLVAGGGNEQFF.

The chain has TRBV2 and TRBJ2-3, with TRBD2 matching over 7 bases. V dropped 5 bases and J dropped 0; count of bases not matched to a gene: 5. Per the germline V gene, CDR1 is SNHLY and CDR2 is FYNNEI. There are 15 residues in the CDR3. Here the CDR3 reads CASSREGTSTDTQYF. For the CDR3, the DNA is TGTGCCAGCAGTAGGGAGGGGACTAGCACAGATACGCAGTATTTT.

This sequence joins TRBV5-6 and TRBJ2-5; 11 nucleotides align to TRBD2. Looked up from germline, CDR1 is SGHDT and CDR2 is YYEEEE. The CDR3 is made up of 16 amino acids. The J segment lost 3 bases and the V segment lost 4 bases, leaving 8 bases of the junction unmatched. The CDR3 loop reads CASSGGGLAEKETQYF. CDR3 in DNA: TGTGCCAGCAGCGGGGGGGGACTAGCGGAAAAAGAGACCCAGTACTTC.

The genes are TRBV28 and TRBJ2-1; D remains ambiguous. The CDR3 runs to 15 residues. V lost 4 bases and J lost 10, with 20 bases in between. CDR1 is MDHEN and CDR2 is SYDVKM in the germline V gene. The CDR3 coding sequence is TGTGCCAGCAGTTCGACTGCGCCCCCGAGCCCCGAGCAGTTCTTC. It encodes CASSSTAPPSPEQFF.